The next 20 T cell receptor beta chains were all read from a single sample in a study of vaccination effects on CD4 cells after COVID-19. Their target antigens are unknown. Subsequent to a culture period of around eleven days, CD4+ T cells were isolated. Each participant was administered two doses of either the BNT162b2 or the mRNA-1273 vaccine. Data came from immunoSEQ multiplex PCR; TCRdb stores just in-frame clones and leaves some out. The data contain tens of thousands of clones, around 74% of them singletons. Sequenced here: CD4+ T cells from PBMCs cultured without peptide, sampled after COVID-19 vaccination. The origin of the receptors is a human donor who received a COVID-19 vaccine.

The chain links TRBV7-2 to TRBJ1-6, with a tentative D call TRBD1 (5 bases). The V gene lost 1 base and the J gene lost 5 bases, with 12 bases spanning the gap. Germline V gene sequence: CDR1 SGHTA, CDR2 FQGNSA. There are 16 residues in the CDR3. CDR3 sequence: CASSLERGENNSPLHF. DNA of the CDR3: TGTGCCAGCAGCTTAGAGCGGGGGGAAAATAATTCACCCCTCCACTTT.

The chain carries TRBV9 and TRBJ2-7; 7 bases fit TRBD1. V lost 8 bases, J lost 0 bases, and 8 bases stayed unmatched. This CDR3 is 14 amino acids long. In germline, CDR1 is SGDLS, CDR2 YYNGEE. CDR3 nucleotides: TGTGCCAGTTCGAGGGGGCTTAGCTCCTACGAGCAGTACTTC. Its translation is CASSRGLSSYEQYF.

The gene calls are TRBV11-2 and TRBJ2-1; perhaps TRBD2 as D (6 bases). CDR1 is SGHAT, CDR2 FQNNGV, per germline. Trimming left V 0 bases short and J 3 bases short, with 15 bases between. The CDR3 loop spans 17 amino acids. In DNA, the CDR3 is TGTGCCAGCAGCTTAGATCGATCGGGAGCTTTCTACAATGAGCAGTTCTTC. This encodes CASSLDRSGAFYNEQFF. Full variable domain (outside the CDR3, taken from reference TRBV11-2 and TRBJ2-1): EAGVAQSPRYKIIEKRQSVAFWCNPISGHATLYWYQQILGQGPKLLIQFQNNGVVDDSQLPKDRFSAERLKGVDSTLKIQPAKLEDSAVYLCASSLDRSGAFYNEQFFGPGTRLTVL.

The CDR3 DNA follows: TGTGCCAGCAGCCTGGGACCCGGGACTCCTTCCTACGAGCAGTACTTC. Protein product: CASSLGPGTPSYEQYF. This rearrangement joins TRBV27 to TRBJ2-7; weak D call: TRBD2 (6 bases). This CDR3 contains 16 residues. Trimming stripped 6 bases from V and 1 base from J, with 19 bases between. Germline V gene sequence: CDR1 MNHEY, CDR2 SMNVEV (reference sequence).

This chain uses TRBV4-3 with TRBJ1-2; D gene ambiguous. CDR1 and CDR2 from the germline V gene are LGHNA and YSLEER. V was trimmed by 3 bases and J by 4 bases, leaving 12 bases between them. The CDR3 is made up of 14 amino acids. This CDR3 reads CASSHRQLSYGYTF. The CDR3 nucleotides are TGCGCCAGCAGCCACCGCCAGTTATCCTATGGCTACACCTTC.

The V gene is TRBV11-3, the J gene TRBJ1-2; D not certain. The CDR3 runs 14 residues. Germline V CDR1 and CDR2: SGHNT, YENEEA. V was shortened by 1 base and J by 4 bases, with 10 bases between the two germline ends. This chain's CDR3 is CASSLVGSPYGYTF. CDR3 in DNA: TGTGCCAGCAGCTTAGTGGGCAGCCCCTATGGCTACACCTTC.

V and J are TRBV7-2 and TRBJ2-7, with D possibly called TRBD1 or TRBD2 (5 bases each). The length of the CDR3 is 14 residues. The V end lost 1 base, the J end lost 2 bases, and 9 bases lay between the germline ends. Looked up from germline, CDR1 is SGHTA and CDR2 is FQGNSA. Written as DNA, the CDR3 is TGTGCCAGCAGCTTAGGTGGGGGACCCTACGAGCAGTACTTC. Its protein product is CASSLGGGPYEQYF.

The CDR3: CASSLAQGKVQETQYF. The CDR3 coding sequence is TGTGCCAGCAGTTTGGCTCAGGGGAAGGTCCAAGAGACCCAGTACTTC. This chain uses TRBV27 with TRBJ2-5, with D possibly TRBD1 on 6 matching bases. The CDR3 is 16 residues long. In germline, CDR1 is MNHEY, CDR2 SMNVEV (reference sequence). V was cut by 3 bases and J by 1 base, with 15 bases left in between.

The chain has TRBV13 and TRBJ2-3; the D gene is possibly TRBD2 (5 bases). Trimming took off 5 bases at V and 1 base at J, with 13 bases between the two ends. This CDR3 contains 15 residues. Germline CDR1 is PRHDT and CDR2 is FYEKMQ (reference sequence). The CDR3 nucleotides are TGTGCCAGCAGCGTCGTTGGACTTCGCACAGATACGCAGTATTTT. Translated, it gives CASSVVGLRTDTQYF.

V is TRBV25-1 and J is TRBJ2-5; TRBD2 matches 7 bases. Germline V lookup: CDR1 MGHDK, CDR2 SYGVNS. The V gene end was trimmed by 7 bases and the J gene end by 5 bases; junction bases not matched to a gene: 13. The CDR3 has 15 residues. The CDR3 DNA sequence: TGTGCCAGCACCCGAGCCGGGCGGGGGATGGAGACCCAGTACTTC. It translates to CASTRAGRGMETQYF. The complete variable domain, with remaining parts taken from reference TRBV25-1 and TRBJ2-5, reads EADIYQTPRYLVIGTGKKITLECSQTMGHDKMYWYQQDPGMELHLIHYSYGVNSTEKGDLSSESTVSRIRTEHFPLTLESARPSHTSQYLCASTRAGRGMETQYFGPGTRLLVL.

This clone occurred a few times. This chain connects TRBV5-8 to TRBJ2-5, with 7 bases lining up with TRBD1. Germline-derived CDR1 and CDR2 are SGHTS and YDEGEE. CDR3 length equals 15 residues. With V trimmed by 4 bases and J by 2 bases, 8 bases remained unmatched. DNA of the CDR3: TGTGCCAGCAGCAAACCCTGGGGACAGCAAGAGACCCAGTACTTC. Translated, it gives CASSKPWGQQETQYF.

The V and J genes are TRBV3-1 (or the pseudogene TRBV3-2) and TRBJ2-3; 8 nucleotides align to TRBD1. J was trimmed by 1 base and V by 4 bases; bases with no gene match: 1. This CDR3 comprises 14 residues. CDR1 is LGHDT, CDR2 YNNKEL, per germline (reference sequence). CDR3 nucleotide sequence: TGTGCCAGCAGCCTGACAGGGGGCACAGATACGCAGTATTTT. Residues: CASSLTGGTDTQYF.

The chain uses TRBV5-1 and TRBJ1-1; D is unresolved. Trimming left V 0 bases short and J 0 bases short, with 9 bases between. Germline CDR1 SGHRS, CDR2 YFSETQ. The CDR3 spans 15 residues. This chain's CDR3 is CASSLALGLNTEAFF. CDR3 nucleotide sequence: TGCGCCAGCAGCTTGGCCTTGGGTTTGAACACTGAAGCTTTCTTT.

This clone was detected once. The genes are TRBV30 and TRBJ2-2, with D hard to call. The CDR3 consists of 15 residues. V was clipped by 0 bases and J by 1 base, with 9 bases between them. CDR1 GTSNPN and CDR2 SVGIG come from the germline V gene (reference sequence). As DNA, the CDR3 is TGTGCCTGGAGTGTAAGTGAACGGAACACCGGGGAGCTGTTTTTT. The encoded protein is CAWSVSERNTGELFF.

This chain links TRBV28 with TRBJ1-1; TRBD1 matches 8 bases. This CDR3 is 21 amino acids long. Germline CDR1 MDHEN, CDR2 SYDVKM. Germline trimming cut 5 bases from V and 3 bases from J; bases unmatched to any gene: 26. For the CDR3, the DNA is TGTGCCAGCAGTCCCGGGACAGGTTTTGTTCTTATCGTGGCCGTCTACACTGAAGCTTTCTTT. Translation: CASSPGTGFVLIVAVYTEAFF.

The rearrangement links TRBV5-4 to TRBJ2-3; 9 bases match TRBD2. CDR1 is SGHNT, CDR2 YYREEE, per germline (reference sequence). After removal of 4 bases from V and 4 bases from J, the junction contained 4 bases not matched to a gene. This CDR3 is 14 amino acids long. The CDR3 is CASSMGLAADTQYF. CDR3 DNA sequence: TGTGCCAGCAGCATGGGACTAGCCGCAGATACGCAGTATTTT.

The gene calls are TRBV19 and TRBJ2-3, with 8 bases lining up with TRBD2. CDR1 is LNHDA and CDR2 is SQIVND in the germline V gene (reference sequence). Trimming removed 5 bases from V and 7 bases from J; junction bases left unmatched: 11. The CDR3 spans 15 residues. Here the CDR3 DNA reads TGTGCCAGTAGTGCACCTGGCGGGGGGTATAATACGCAGTATTTT. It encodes CASSAPGGGYNTQYF.

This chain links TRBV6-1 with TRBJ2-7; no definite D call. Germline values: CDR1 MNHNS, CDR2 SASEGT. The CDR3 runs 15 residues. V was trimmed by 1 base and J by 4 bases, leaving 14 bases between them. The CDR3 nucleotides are TGTGCCAGCAGTGAAGTCGTCAGTGTGGGTTACGAGCAGTACTTC. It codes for CASSEVVSVGYEQYF.

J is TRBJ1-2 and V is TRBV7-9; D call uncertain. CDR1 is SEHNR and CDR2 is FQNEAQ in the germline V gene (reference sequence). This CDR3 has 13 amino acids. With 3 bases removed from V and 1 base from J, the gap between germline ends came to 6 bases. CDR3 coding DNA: TGTGCCAGCAGCTTCCCTAGTAACTATGGCTACACCTTC. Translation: CASSFPSNYGYTF.

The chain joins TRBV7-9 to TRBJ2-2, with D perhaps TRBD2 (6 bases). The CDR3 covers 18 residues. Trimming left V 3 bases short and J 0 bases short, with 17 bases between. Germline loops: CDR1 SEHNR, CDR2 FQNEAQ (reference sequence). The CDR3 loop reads CASSFVGGEGANTGELFF. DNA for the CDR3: TGTGCCAGCAGCTTTGTGGGAGGCGAGGGCGCGAACACCGGGGAGCTGTTTTTT.